This TCR beta chain was sequenced in a study of blood T cell repertoires in COVID-19 (dated by TCRdb to 2018 to 2021). A note on the overall study: Samples covering the acute and convalescent phases of COVID-19 were provided by collaborators in the United States, Italy and Spain. The repertoires were made available in a free public database intended to serve as a resource for research on the immune response to SARS-CoV-2. Deeply sampled blood TCRbeta repertoires from subjects exposed to, actively infected with, or recovered from COVID-19 were included in the dataset. The sample metadata nearly always contained a de-identified subject ID, COVID-19 status, age in years and sex. Where available, HLA class I and class II types were obtained from metadata supplied by the sample provider rather than from assay-based typing. The material from the prospective study consisted of cDNA or gDNA derived from T cells, B-cell-depleted T cells, or PBMCs. The samples were drawn from the first 160 participants of the ongoing ImmuneRACE study and from more than 1,000 subjects provided by 6 global collaborators.

Findings and caveats that apply to the study as a whole: The amount of clinical and demographic metadata varied by source and participant and was provided uncurated.

Turning to this clone: The clone's antigen remains unknown. No base qualities exist here, and no much larger clone lies one base off it.

TCRbeta CDR3 regions were amplified from genomic DNA by means of the immunoSEQ Assay, a bias-controlled multiplex PCR. The original pipeline was this. The number of nucleated cells in each sample was estimated by amplification of reference gene primers within the assay. To quantify the absolute abundance of each unique TCRbeta CDR3 rearrangement, sequence reads were collapsed and filtered. Productive Simpson clonality was computed per sample as the square root of Simpson's diversity index over productive rearrangements. Here the immuneACCESS table is served through TCRdb, limited to in-frame sequences with V and J called. Missing clones are a known gap in these copies; in checked studies unresolved V genes cover under half, and the rest lacks a known reason. The DNA was the basis for D and trimming; V, J and clone size are from that table. Here the sample has fewer than 70,000 clones; approximately 79% occur a single time. More than 9% of the sample goes to the ten largest clones.

Each collaborating institution followed its own protocols to collect whole blood in K2EDTA tubes. For TCRbeta analysis, collaborators shipped samples in one of three forms: frozen whole blood, isolated PBMCs, or DNA extracted from either of those sample types. Taken from the germline V gene, the CDR1 and CDR2 loops are MNHEY and SVGEGT. Inclusive of the bounding cysteine and phenylalanine, the CDR3 is 15 residues long. Solely the CDR3 DNA is kept, with 45 bases framed from the first base. Deletion took 0 bases off V and 3 bases off J, with a span of 11 bases between the germline ends. This clonotype originated in a human donor in a cohort sampled during active COVID-19. The chain is encoded by TRBV6-2 or TRBV6-3 joined to TRBJ1-1; there is no confident call for the D gene. The specimen was peripheral blood. The CDR3 loop reads CASSYSTRRDTEAFF. The nucleotide sequence reads as follows: TGTGCCAGCAGTTACTCGACTCGACGGGACACTGAAGCTTTCTTT.